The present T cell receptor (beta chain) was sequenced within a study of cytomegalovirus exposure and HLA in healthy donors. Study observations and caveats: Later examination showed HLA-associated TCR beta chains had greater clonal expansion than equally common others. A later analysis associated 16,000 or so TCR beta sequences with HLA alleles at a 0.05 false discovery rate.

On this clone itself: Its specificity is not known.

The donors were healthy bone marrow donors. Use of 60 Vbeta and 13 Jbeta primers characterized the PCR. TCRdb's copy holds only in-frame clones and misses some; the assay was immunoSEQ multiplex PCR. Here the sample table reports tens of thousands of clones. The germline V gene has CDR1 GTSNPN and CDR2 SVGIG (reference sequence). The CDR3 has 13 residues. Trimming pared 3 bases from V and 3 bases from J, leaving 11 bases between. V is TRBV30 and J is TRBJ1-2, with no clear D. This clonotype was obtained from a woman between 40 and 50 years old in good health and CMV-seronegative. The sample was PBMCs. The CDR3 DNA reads TGTGCCTGGAGCCCCCCCGGTTACTATGGCTACACCTTC. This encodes CAWSPPGYYGYTF.